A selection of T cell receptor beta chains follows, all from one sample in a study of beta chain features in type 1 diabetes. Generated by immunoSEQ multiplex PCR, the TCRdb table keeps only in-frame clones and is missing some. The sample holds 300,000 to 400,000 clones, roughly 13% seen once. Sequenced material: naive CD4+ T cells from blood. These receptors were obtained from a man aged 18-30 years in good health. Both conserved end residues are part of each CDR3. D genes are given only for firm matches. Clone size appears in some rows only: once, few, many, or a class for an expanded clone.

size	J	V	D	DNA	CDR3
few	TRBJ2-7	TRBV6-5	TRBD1	TGTGCCAGCAGGACCGGGACAGGGGTTTACGAGCAGTACTTC	CASRTGTGVYEQYF
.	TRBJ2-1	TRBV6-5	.	TGTGCCAGCAGTTACTCCATAGCGCCAGTTTACAATGAGCAGTTCTTC	CASSYSIAPVYNEQFF
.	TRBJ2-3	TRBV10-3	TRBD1	TGTGCCATCAGTGAGAAGGGGGCGGAAGATACGCAGTATTTT	CAISEKGAEDTQYF
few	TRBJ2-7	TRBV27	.	TGTGCCAGCAGCAGAGGAGCAAGCGACTCCTACGAGCAGTACTTC	CASSRGASDSYEQYF
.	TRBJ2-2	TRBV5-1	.	TGCGCCAGCAGCTGGGGGGGCGCTTCGAACACCGGGGAGCTGTTTTTT	CASSWGGASNTGELFF
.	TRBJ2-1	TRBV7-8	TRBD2	TGTGCCAGCAGCCGCGGGAGTATCTACAATGAGCAGTTCTTC	CASSRGSIYNEQFF
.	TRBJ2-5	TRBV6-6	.	TGTGCCAGCAGGGTAGTAGGGGGTCAGAAGACCCAGTACTTC	CASRVVGGQKTQYF
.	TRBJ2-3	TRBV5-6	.	TGTGCCAGCAGCCAGTGGGGCAAAGCCACAGATACGCAGTATTTT	CASSQWGKATDTQYF
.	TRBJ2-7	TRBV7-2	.	TGTGCCAGCAGCTTCGCAGGGGAAGGCGGGCAGTACTTC	CASSFAGEGGQYF
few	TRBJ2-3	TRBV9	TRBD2	TGTGCCAGCAGCCAAAGGGACTACGGCACAGATACGCAGTATTTT	CASSQRDYGTDTQYF
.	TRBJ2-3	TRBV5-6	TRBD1	TGTGCCAGCAGCTTGCAGGGGGCCTATACGCAGTATTTT	CASSLQGAYTQYF
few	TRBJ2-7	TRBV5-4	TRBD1	TGTGCCAGCAGCCAACCCCTGGGACAGGGGGGCCACGAGCAGTACTTC	CASSQPLGQGGHEQYF
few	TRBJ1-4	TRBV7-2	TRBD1	TGTGCCAGCAGCCGAGACAGCCAGGGGGCGGAAGAAAAACTGTTTTTT	CASSRDSQGAEEKLFF
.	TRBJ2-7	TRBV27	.	TGTGCCAGCAGACCCACAGCTACCTACGAGCAGTACTTC	CASRPTATYEQYF
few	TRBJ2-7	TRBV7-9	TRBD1	TGTGCCAGCAGCTCTTCAGGGGGCACCCACTACGAGCAGTACTTC	CASSSSGGTHYEQYF
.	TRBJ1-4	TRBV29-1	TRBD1	TGCAGCGTTGCGGCAGGGGGCGCTTATGAAAAACTGTTTTTT	CSVAAGGAYEKLFF
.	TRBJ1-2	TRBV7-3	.	TGTGCCAGCAGCTTAAGCGGAGAGGGCTACACCTTC	CASSLSGEGYTF
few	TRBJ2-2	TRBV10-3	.	TGTGCCATCAGCCCGGAGGGGGGGACCGGGGAGCTGTTTTTT	CAISPEGGTGELFF
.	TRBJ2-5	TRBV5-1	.	TGCGCCAGCAGCTTGGGTCAGGGGATGCAGGAGACCCAGTACTTC	CASSLGQGMQETQYF
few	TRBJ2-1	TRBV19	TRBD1	TGTGCCAGTGCACCGGGACAGGGGCCTAGGGGGCAGTTCTTC	CASAPGQGPRGQFF
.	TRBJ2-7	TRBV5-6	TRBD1	TGTGCCAGCAGCTTTACGGGACAGGGGTTCTACGAGCAGTACTTC	CASSFTGQGFYEQYF
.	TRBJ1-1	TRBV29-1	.	TGCAGCGTTGAAGTGGACAGAAAGAGTGAAGCTTTCTTT	CSVEVDRKSEAFF
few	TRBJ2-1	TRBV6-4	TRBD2	TGTGCCAGCAGTGACCTAGCGGGAGCGTTTGAGCAGTTCTTC	CASSDLAGAFEQFF
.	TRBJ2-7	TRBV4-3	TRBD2	TGCGCCAGCAGCCAAGATTTTGGGTTTCGGACTAGCGGGGTTTACTTC	CASSQDFGFRTSGVYF
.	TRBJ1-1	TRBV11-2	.	TGTGCCAGCAGCGCTTTAAGGGGCGAAGCTTTCTTT	CASSALRGEAFF
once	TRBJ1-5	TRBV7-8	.	TGTGCCAGCAGCTTAGAAGAAGACAGGCGGGAGAATCAGCCCCAGCATTTT	CASSLEEDRRENQPQHF
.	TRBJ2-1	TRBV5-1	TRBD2	TGCGCCAGCAGCTTTTCCGGGACTAGCGGTTACAATGAGCAGTTCTTC	CASSFSGTSGYNEQFF
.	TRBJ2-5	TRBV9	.	TGTGCCAGCAGCGTAGGTACGGGGTCACTGCCGGAGACCCAGTACTTC	CASSVGTGSLPETQYF
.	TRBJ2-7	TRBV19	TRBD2	TGTGCCAGTAGCCAACTAGCGGGAGTCAGCTACGAGCAGTACTTC	CASSQLAGVSYEQYF
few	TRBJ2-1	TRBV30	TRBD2	TGTGCCTGGAGTGAACAGCGGGGCTCCTTCTACAATGAGCAGTTCTTC	CAWSEQRGSFYNEQFF
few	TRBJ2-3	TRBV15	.	TGTGCCACCAGCAGAGAGCGGTCGGCAGATACGCAGTATTTT	CATSRERSADTQYF
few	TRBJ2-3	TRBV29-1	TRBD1	TGCAGCGCTAGACAGGGAGGCACAGATACGCAGTATTTT	CSARQGGTDTQYF
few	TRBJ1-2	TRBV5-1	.	TGCGCCAGCAGCTTGGCGAGGGCCGGTGGCTACACCTTC	CASSLARAGGYTF
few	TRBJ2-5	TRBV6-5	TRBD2	TGTGCCAGCTATAGCGGGAGGGCCGGGAAAGAGACCCAGTACTTC	CASYSGRAGKETQYF
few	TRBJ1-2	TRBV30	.	TGTGCCTGGAGCCACAGTAACTATGGCTACACCTTC	CAWSHSNYGYTF
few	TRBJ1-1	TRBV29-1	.	TGCAGCGTTGAAGAAACTCCGGACACTGAAGCTTTCTTT	CSVEETPDTEAFF
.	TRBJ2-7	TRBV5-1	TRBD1	TGCGCCAGCAGCAGATCCGGGACAGGCTCCTACGAGCAGTACTTC	CASSRSGTGSYEQYF
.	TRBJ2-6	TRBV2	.	TGTGCCAGCAGTGCCTTGAGCTCTGGGGCCAACGTCCTGACTTTC	CASSALSSGANVLTF
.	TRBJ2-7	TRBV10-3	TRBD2	TGTGCCATCGCACCGCTTGAAGCGGGGAGGACCTACGAGCAGTACTTC	CAIAPLEAGRTYEQYF
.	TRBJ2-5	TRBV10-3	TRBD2	TGTGCCATCAGTGATGCTAGCGGGGGACAAGAGACCCAGTACTTC	CAISDASGGQETQYF
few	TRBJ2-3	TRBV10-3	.	TGTGCCATCAGTGAGCTAGGACTGCAGTATTTT	CAISELGLQYF
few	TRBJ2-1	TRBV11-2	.	TGTGCCAGCAGCTTAACCCGGGCTAGCGTGTCTGAGCAGTTCTTC	CASSLTRASVSEQFF
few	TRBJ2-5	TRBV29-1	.	TGCAGCGTGACCCACCGAGGAGGCGAGACCCAGTACTTC	CSVTHRGGETQYF
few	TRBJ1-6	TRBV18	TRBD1	TGTGCCAGCTCACGGGACAGTAATTCACCCCTCCACTTT	CASSRDSNSPLHF
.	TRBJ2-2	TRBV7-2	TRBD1	TGTGCCAGCAGCTTAGTGTGGACAGGGATAAACGGGGAGCTGTTTTTT	CASSLVWTGINGELFF
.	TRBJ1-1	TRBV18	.	TGTGCCAGCTCACCACCGTACAGTCAGAACACTGAAGCTTTCTTT	CASSPPYSQNTEAFF
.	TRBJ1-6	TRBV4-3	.	TGCGCCAGCAGCCAAGGGGCAGGCAATAATTCACCCCTCCACTTT	CASSQGAGNNSPLHF
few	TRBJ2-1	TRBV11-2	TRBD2	TGTGCCAGCAGCCCCGGACTAGCGGGGGCCTACAATGAGCAGTTCTTC	CASSPGLAGAYNEQFF
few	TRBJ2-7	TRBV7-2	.	TGTGCCAGCAGCCCCGGGACGGGAGTCTACGAGCAGTACTTC	CASSPGTGVYEQYF
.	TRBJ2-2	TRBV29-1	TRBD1	TGCAGCGTGGACAGGGGGGGAACCGGGGAGCTGTTTTTT	CSVDRGGTGELFF